This TCR beta chain derives from a study of blood T cell repertoires in COVID-19. The CDR3 is 15 amino acids. V lost 8 bases, J lost 6 bases, and 9 bases stayed unmatched. Germline lookup yields CDR1 MDHEN and CDR2 SYDVKM. Authors' methods: Estimated nucleated cell counts came from reference gene primer amplification. The method was immunoSEQ multiplex PCR; TCRdb's version includes in-frame clones alone and lacks a portion of them. V and J calls and clone size are copied from that table; D and trimming were computed from the DNA. This sample has some 200,000 clones, with 80% to 90% found just once. This clonotype was sampled from a man older than 75 with acute or convalescent COVID-19. Specimen: peripheral blood. This chain uses TRBV28 with TRBJ2-2, with 10 bases that match TRBD2. CDR3 in amino acids: CASRSGRAFSGELFF. The CDR3 DNA follows: TGTGCCAGCCGAAGCGGGAGGGCCTTTTCCGGGGAGCTGTTTTTT.